This T cell receptor beta chain was sequenced in a study of cytomegalovirus exposure and HLA in healthy donors. Points from the study as a whole: Previously analyzed data showed that most TCR beta V segments were productive at a frequency of about 90% or about 30%.

The donors, nominally healthy at sampling, likely had unrecorded immune exposures. V lost 1 base and J lost 1, with 14 bases in between. This CDR3 comprises 17 residues. The germline CDR1 and CDR2 sequences are LNHNV and YYDKDF (reference sequence). Both 60 Vbeta primers and 13 Jbeta primers went into the PCR. Assay: immunoSEQ multiplex PCR; the TCRdb copy retains only in-frame clones and omits some. The sample table sets out some 130,000 clones. Concerning this clone: Antigen unknown.

The J gene is TRBJ1-3, the V gene TRBV15, with D perhaps TRBD1 (6 bases). The material sequenced was PBMCs. This receptor was taken from a man between 18 and 35 years old in good health and CMV-seronegative. CDR3 protein: CATSRVSGGQSGNTIYF. CDR3 in DNA: TGTGCCACCAGCAGAGTAAGCGGGGGGCAGTCTGGAAACACCATATATTTT.